A single sample gave rise to the 3 T cell receptor beta chains below, sequenced in a study of post-analysis software for immune sequencing data. Overall study results and limits: Patients showed TRBV5-6, TRBV5-1 and TRBV20-1 among five TRBV segments more frequent than in controls.

The TCR beta cDNA libraries contained unique molecular identifiers. TCRdb passed the PCR reads through MiXCR, listing each CDR3 protein once. The table records roughly 670,000 distinct CDR3 sequences, more than 50% of them present only once. These receptors have no identified antigens. The sample comprised blood. Source of these receptors: a girl aged 2 to 10 with multiple sclerosis.

This clonotype was observed a single time. The V gene is TRBV20-1, the J gene TRBJ2-5, with TRBD2 matching over 8 bases. Germline assignment: CDR1 DFQATT and CDR2 SNEGSKA (reference sequence). The CDR3 covers 15 residues. J gave up 5 bases and V 0 bases, and 8 bases lay outside the gene matches. The CDR3 nucleotides read TGCAGTGCTAGAGATCGGGGGGGGGTAGCGGAGACCCAGTACTTC. It codes for CSARDRGGVAETQYF.

This clonotype was recorded a few times. Germline and junction disagree at one end, which may indicate a read error. The chain uses TRBV5-1 and TRBJ2-1, with 7 bases that match TRBD2. The CDR3 runs 15 residues. Germline-derived CDR1 and CDR2 are SGHRS and YFSETQ. CDR3 amino acids: CASSLVGTTYNEQFF. The DNA for the CDR3 is TGTGCCAGCAGCCTGGTGGGGACTACCTACAATGAGCAGTTCTTC.

The CDR3 nucleotides read TGTGCCAGCAGCTTTCAAGATCGAGAGACCCAGTACTTC. Translating it yields CASSFQDRETQYF. The chain carries TRBV27 and TRBJ2-5; D not resolved. The CDR3 is made up of 13 amino acids. Per the germline V gene, CDR1 is MNHEY and CDR2 is SMNVEV (reference sequence). V shed 6 bases and J shed 4 bases, with 12 bases lying between them.